Each of the 8 T cell receptor beta chains below was sequenced from the same sample in a study of blood T cell repertoires in COVID-19. Data came from immunoSEQ multiplex PCR; TCRdb stores just in-frame clones and leaves some out. The sample contains under 55,000 clones, 90% of which appear only once. Material: peripheral blood. These receptors came from a human donor in a cohort sampled during active COVID-19.

This chain uses TRBV5-1 with TRBJ2-2; 11 bases match TRBD2. From germline, CDR1 is SGHRS and CDR2 YFSETQ. V was clipped by 0 bases and J by 4 bases; unmatched bases: 2. The CDR3 has 16 residues. CDR3 in DNA: TGCGCCAGCAGCTTGGGACTAGCGGGACGCACCGGGGAGCTGTTTTTT. This encodes CASSLGLAGRTGELFF.

The V gene is TRBV11-3, the J gene TRBJ1-2; 9 bases align to TRBD1. V shed 5 bases, J shed 4 bases, and the junction held 5 bases outside the gene matches. The CDR3 contains 14 residues. Germline CDR1 SGHNT, CDR2 YENEEA. The DNA for the CDR3 is TGTGCCAGCAGCCTGGGACAGGGTGGCTATGGCTACACCTTC. This codes for CASSLGQGGYGYTF.

J is TRBJ2-5 and V is TRBV3-1 (or the pseudogene TRBV3-2), with 10 bases that match TRBD1. Trimming cost V 4 bases and J 2 bases; bases outside gene matches: 4. Germline V gene lookup returns CDR1 LGHDT and CDR2 YNNKEL (reference sequence). There are 15 residues in the CDR3. The DNA of the CDR3 is TGTGCCAGCAGCCGGACAGGGGGGATGCAAGAGACCCAGTACTTC. This translates into CASSRTGGMQETQYF.

The rearrangement joins TRBV5-1 to TRBJ2-2; perhaps TRBD1 as D (5 bases). V lost 0 bases, J lost 0 bases, and 9 bases lay in between. The CDR3 contains 16 residues. CDR1 and CDR2 from the germline V gene are SGHRS and YFSETQ. The chain's CDR3 is CASSLGTTANTGELFF. CDR3 nucleotides: TGCGCCAGCAGCTTGGGTACGACAGCGAACACCGGGGAGCTGTTTTTT.

The J gene is TRBJ2-1, the V gene TRBV28; D is possibly TRBD1 (6 bases). CDR1 MDHEN and CDR2 SYDVKM come from the germline V gene. This CDR3 has 12 residues. The ends were cut back, 6 bases at V and 10 bases at J, with 13 bases in the middle. The CDR3 DNA follows: TGTGCCAGCAGCTCAGGGGTTTGGGAGCAGTTCTTC. It yields the protein CASSSGVWEQFF.

V usage is TRBV7-9 and J usage is TRBJ2-1; 12 nucleotides match TRBD2. The CDR3 spans 16 residues. V shed 6 bases and J 7 bases; nucleotides not matched to a gene: 10. Germline V gene lookup returns CDR1 SEHNR and CDR2 FQNEAQ (reference sequence). The CDR3: CASRTPSGRARNEQFF. In DNA form, the CDR3 reads TGTGCCAGCAGGACCCCTAGCGGGAGGGCCCGAAATGAGCAGTTCTTC.

The chain uses TRBV5-5 and TRBJ2-7; 7 nucleotides align to TRBD1. Germline-derived CDR1 and CDR2 are SGHKS and YYEKEE (reference sequence). The length of the CDR3 is 15 residues. V was pared by 4 bases and J by 0 bases, with 7 bases of the junction left unmatched. The CDR3 loop reads CASSPGTESSYEQYV. The CDR3 DNA reads TGTGCCAGCAGCCCCGGGACAGAGTCCTCCTACGAGCAGTACGTC.

This clone is a singleton in its sample. The rearrangement uses TRBV5-1 and TRBJ1-4, with a tentative D call TRBD1 (6 bases). The germline V and J ends were trimmed by 2 bases and 3 bases, with 8 bases remaining between them. This CDR3 comprises 14 residues. The germline V gene encodes CDR1 SGHRS and CDR2 YFSETQ. CDR3 loop: CASSLQGANEKLFF. In DNA, the CDR3 is TGCGCCAGCAGCTTACAGGGAGCTAATGAAAAACTGTTTTTT.